A single T cell receptor beta chain is shown here with its context. Antigen: not known. The germline gives CDR1 MNHEY, CDR2 SVGAGI. The CDR3 runs 15 residues. With V trimmed by 4 bases and J by 6 bases, 8 bases remained unmatched. This sample stems from a study of graft-versus-host responses after intestinal transplantation. The protocol was immunoSEQ multiplex PCR, while the TCRdb copy is restricted to in-frame clones and leaves out a portion. The data contain tens of thousands of clones, 85% to 95% of them singletons. The V and J genes are TRBV6-5 and TRBJ1-2; 10 bases map to TRBD1. The source is a human donor who was the organ donor for an intestinal transplant. The sample in question was unstimulated CD8+ T cells sorted from spleen or lymph node cells, obtained before transplant. Written as DNA, the CDR3 is TGTGCCAGCAGTTGGGACAGGGGTTTGAAGAATGGCTACACCTTC. Protein: CASSWDRGLKNGYTF.